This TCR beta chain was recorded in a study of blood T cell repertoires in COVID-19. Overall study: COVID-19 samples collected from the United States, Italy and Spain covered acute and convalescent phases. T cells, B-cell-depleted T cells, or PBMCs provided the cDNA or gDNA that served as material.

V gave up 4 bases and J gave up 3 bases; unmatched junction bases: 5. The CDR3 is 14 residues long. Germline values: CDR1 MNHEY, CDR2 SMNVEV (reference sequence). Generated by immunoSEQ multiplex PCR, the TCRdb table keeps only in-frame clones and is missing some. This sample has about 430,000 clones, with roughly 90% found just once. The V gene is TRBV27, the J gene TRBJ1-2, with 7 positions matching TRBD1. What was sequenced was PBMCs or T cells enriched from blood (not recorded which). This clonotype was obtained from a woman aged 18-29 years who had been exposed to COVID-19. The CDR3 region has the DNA TGTGCCAGCAGTTGGACCGGGACAGACTATGGCTACACCTTC. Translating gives CASSWTGTDYGYTF.